These T cell receptor beta chains were read from a single sample in a study of identical twins. TCRdb re-called the 5' RACE reads through MiXCR, storing one row per CDR3 protein. Here the sample spans roughly 230,000 distinct CDR3 sequences, approximately 8.6% being singletons. These records were also assigned to another study, of yellow fever vaccine responses in identical twins.

The sequencing sample was made of CD8+ T cells sorted from blood. The source of these receptors is a woman under 30 in good health. The CDR3 runs from the conserved cysteine through the conserved F or W. The D gene is left open where the match is weak. Clone sizes are given selectively: once, few, many, or a class where the clone is expanded.

NA	TRBJ2-7	NA	TRBV18	TGTGCCAGCTCACCGCCTGTGAGGGATTCTTACGAGCAGTACTTC	CASSPPVRDSYEQYF
many	TRBJ2-5	TRBD2	TRBV20-1	TGCAGTGCTAGAGATGCGGCCCGGGGGGACCAAGAGACCCAGTACTTC	CSARDAARGDQETQYF
NA	TRBJ1-2	TRBD1	TRBV7-9	TGTGCCAGCATTCTAGTGCGGGACAGGGGGCATGGCTACACCTTC	CASILVRDRGHGYTF
NA	TRBJ2-7	NA	TRBV20-1	TGCAGTGCTAGTAACACCAGAGGGGGCTACGAGCAGTACTTC	CSASNTRGGYEQYF
few	TRBJ2-3	TRBD2	TRBV7-9	TGTGCCAGCATGCTAGCGGGAGTTAGCACAGATACGCAGTATTTT	CASMLAGVSTDTQYF
many	TRBJ2-2	NA	TRBV6-1	TGTGCCAGCACATTAACGAACACCGGGGAGCTGTTTTTT	CASTLTNTGELFF
many	TRBJ2-3	NA	TRBV7-9	TGTGCCAGCAGCCAGTTCACAGATACGCAGTATTTT	CASSQFTDTQYF
few	TRBJ2-7	NA	TRBV14	TGTGCCAGCAGCCAATACCTGGGGGACGAGCAGTACTTC	CASSQYLGDEQYF
NA	TRBJ2-1	NA	TRBV27	TGTGCCAGCAGGCAGGGGTTTAACAATGAGCAGTTCTTC	CASRQGFNNEQFF
few	TRBJ2-5	TRBD1	TRBV27	TGTGCCAGCAGTAGCGGTCGGACAGGGGGGGTGGAGACCCAGTACTTC	CASSSGRTGGVETQYF
many	TRBJ2-7	NA	TRBV5-1	TGCGCCAGCAGCTTTGAGGGAGACGAGCAGTACTTC	CASSFEGDEQYF
many	TRBJ1-3	TRBD1	TRBV3-1	TGTGCCAGCAGCCAAGGGCACCGGTGGACAGGGGAGGACTATTGGGGAAACACCATATATTTT	CASSQGHRWTGEDYWGNTIYF
many	TRBJ2-1	NA	TRBV3-1	TGTGCCAGCATCGATCTACTCTTAGGGGGTGAGCAGTTCTTC	CASIDLLLGGEQFF
NA	TRBJ2-6	NA	TRBV20-1	TGCAGTGCCCCGCGCTCTGGGGCCAACGTCCTGACTTTC	CSAPRSGANVLTF
NA	TRBJ2-1	NA	TRBV3-1	TGTGCCAGCAGCCAAGATCGAGTAGCTGGCCATGAGCAGTTCTTC	CASSQDRVAGHEQFF
few	TRBJ2-5	NA	TRBV27	TGTGCCAGCAGTTTATCGAGGATAGAGACCCAGTACTTC	CASSLSRIETQYF
many	TRBJ2-5	TRBD1	TRBV29-1	TGCAGCGTTGAAGGGACAGGGGGCGGCCAAGAGACCCAGTACTTC	CSVEGTGGGQETQYF
few	TRBJ1-5	NA	TRBV4-3	TGCGCCAGCAGCCAAGATAAGCATCCCGGTCAGCCCCAGCATTTT	CASSQDKHPGQPQHF
many	TRBJ2-7	TRBD1	TRBV7-2	TGTGCCAGCAGACCATGGACAGGGAACGAGCAGTACTTC	CASRPWTGNEQYF
many	TRBJ1-1	NA	TRBV27	TGTGCCAGCAGTTTCGCGGGAACGAACACTGAAGCTTTCTTT	CASSFAGTNTEAFF
few	TRBJ1-1	NA	TRBV4-2	TGTGCCAGCAGCGACGAGGGGAGGAACACTGAAGCTTTCTTT	CASSDEGRNTEAFF
few	TRBJ2-1	TRBD1	TRBV20-1	TGCAGTGCTAGAGAGGGCAGGGGGCTGCGGGATGAGCAGTTCTTC	CSAREGRGLRDEQFF
many	TRBJ2-5	NA	TRBV7-9	TGTGCCAGCAGCTTATCGAGCGACCAGACCCAGTACTTC	CASSLSSDQTQYF
NA	TRBJ2-7	TRBD2	TRBV20-1	TGCAGTGCTAGAGATCGCGGGGGGACCCTCTACGAGCAGTACTTC	CSARDRGGTLYEQYF
NA	TRBJ2-7	NA	TRBV5-1	TGCGCCAGCAGCTTAATGAACTACGAGCAGTACTTC	CASSLMNYEQYF
few	TRBJ2-1	TRBD1	TRBV29-1	TGCAGCGTTGAAGGACATCGACAGGGGGGGTACAATGAGCAGTTCTTC	CSVEGHRQGGYNEQFF
many	TRBJ2-3	TRBD1	TRBV12-3/TRBV12-4	TGTGCCAGCAGTTTAGCGGGACAGGGGCGGGATACGCAGTATTTT	CASSLAGQGRDTQYF
NA	TRBJ2-5	NA	TRBV6-4	TGTGCCAGCATCCTCTTGGAGACCCAGTACTTC	CASILLETQYF
many	TRBJ2-1	NA	TRBV4-2	TGTGCCAGCAGCGCGGGACCGTTGCTCTACAATGAGCAGTTCTTC	CASSAGPLLYNEQFF
few	TRBJ2-7	NA	TRBV28	TGTGCCAGCAGTTTCCATCCCGGGACTCTAGACGAGCAGTACTTC	CASSFHPGTLDEQYF
few	TRBJ1-1	NA	TRBV3-1	TGTGCCAGCAGCCACCGCGGGGTGAACACTGAAGCTTTCTTT	CASSHRGVNTEAFF
NA	TRBJ2-2	NA	TRBV5-6	TGTGCCAGCAGCTTGCCAGTCCCCCCCGGGGAGCTGTTTTTT	CASSLPVPPGELFF
few	TRBJ2-7	TRBD2	TRBV12-3/TRBV12-4	TGTGCCAGCGAATCCGGGCTTCGGGGGGACGAGCAGTACTTC	CASESGLRGDEQYF
few	TRBJ2-2	NA	TRBV4-3	TGCGCCAGCAGCCAAGGGGGTTTAGGCACCGGGGAGCTGTTTTTT	CASSQGGLGTGELFF
NA	TRBJ2-6	TRBD1	TRBV30	TGTGCCTTTACAGGGGCTGGGGCCAACGTCCTGACTTTC	CAFTGAGANVLTF
many	TRBJ2-7	TRBD1	TRBV20-1	TGCAGTGCCCCGGACAGGAGCTCCTACGAGCAGTACTTC	CSAPDRSSYEQYF
NA	TRBJ2-5	TRBD2	TRBV7-7	TGTGCTAGCAGCTTAGCGTCGGGACTAGCAAAAGAGACCCAGTACTTC	CASSLASGLAKETQYF
many	TRBJ2-1	NA	TRBV25-1	TGTGCCAGCAGTGAATATATTTTAGGAGACAATGAGCAGTTCTTC	CASSEYILGDNEQFF
NA	TRBJ2-1	TRBD2	TRBV20-1	TGCAGTGCTAGAGAACGGACTAGCTACAATGAGCAGTTCTTC	CSARERTSYNEQFF
NA	TRBJ2-5	NA	TRBV12-3/TRBV12-4	TGTGCCAGCAGTTTGGCAGGGTGGCAGACCCAGTACTTC	CASSLAGWQTQYF
NA	TRBJ2-7	TRBD2	TRBV4-1	TGCGCCAGCAGCCAAGACGCGTACGAGACTAGCGGGAGGAGCAACGAGCAGTACTTC	CASSQDAYETSGRSNEQYF
few	TRBJ1-2	TRBD1	TRBV2	TGTGCCAGCAGTGAGGGCCCAGGGGGGCAGGATAACTATGGCTACACCTTC	CASSEGPGGQDNYGYTF
NA	TRBJ2-7	NA	TRBV14	TGTGCCAGCAGCGAAACCGTTAGATCCTACGAGCAGTACTTC	CASSETVRSYEQYF
NA	TRBJ2-1	TRBD1	TRBV29-1	TGCAGCGTGGAACCGGGACAGGGGGCCTACAATGAGCAGTTCTTC	CSVEPGQGAYNEQFF
few	TRBJ2-1	TRBD2	TRBV27	TGTGCCAGCAGTTCACCCTTGGCGGGAGGGTGGGTCGATGAGCAGTTCTTC	CASSSPLAGGWVDEQFF
many	TRBJ1-5	NA	TRBV24-1	TGTGCCACCAGTCCTACTTACGGTATGACTCCGATTAATCAGCCCCAGCATTTT	CATSPTYGMTPINQPQHF
NA	TRBJ2-5	TRBD1	TRBV4-3	TGCGCCAGCAGCCAAGACGGGACAGGGGGCGCAGGACGGGAGACCCAGTACTTC	CASSQDGTGGAGRETQYF
NA	TRBJ2-7	NA	TRBV20-1	TGCAGTGCTAGAGGGAGGGACAGCTCCTACGAGCAGTACTTC	CSARGRDSSYEQYF
many	TRBJ1-4	TRBD1	TRBV27	TGTGCCAGCAGTTTCCGGGACAGGGGTGAAAAACTGTTTTTT	CASSFRDRGEKLFF
few	TRBJ2-1	TRBD1	TRBV5-1	TGCGCCAGCAGCTTGTTAGGGGGCCGCTCCTCCCGCAATGAGCAGTTCTTC	CASSLLGGRSSRNEQFF
few	TRBJ2-7	NA	TRBV5-1	TGCGCCAGCAGCTTCGAAAGGGGTACCTACGAGCAGTACTTC	CASSFERGTYEQYF
many	TRBJ2-7	NA	TRBV4-1	TGCGCCAGCAGCCAAGAAGGTAGTCCGTACGAGCAGTACTTC	CASSQEGSPYEQYF
few	TRBJ2-3	TRBD2	TRBV4-3	TGCGCCAGCAGCCCGAGGACTAGCGGGACGGGCACAGATACGCAGTATTTT	CASSPRTSGTGTDTQYF
NA	TRBJ2-7	NA	TRBV7-6	TGTGCCAGCAGCCCGCTTATAGGGCAAGTCTACGAGCAGTACTTC	CASSPLIGQVYEQYF
many	TRBJ2-3	NA	TRBV29-1	TGCAGCGTTGATGCGGGGACAGATACGCAGTATTTT	CSVDAGTDTQYF
many	TRBJ2-2	TRBD2	TRBV28	TGTGCCAGCAGTTTAGGGACTACGAACACCGGGGAGCTGTTTTTT	CASSLGTTNTGELFF
few	TRBJ1-1	NA	TRBV4-1	TGCGCCAGCAGCCAAGCTGGAGGGAACACTGAAGCTTTCTTT	CASSQAGGNTEAFF
many	TRBJ2-5	TRBD2	TRBV10-3	TGTGCCATCAGCGCCCTAGGACTAGCGGGGGTCGAGCAAGAGACCCAGTACTTC	CAISALGLAGVEQETQYF